This TCR beta chain comes out of a study of PD-L1 blockade in urothelial cancer. Study-wide background: Patients had been given 0 to 3 earlier chemotherapy regimens. The median number of T cells present in blood samples was about 130,000.

Looked up from germline, CDR1 is SNHLY and CDR2 is FYNNEI. The V and J ends lost 5 bases and 4 bases respectively, with 17 bases between them. This CDR3 is 15 amino acids long. The method was immunoSEQ multiplex PCR; TCRdb's version includes in-frame clones alone and lacks a portion of them. The sample contains about 48,000 clones, approximately 80% of which appear only once. The sample's time point: peripheral blood 6 weeks after treatment start. Patients' urothelial carcinoma was locally advanced or metastatic. The chain recombines TRBV2 with TRBJ1-1; D ambiguous. The TCR comes from a man between 65 and 80 years old with urothelial cancer. Here the sequenced sample was PBMCs, taken around atezolizumab (anti-PD-L1) treatment. The CDR3 DNA sequence: TGTGCCAGCAGTACTCGCGGAGGCGGCGGCACTGAAGCTTTCTTT. Protein product: CASSTRGGGGTEAFF.